This T cell receptor (beta chain) was captured by sequencing in a study of T cell repertoires in cytomegalovirus infection. Study-wide context: Both CMV infection and a matching HLA type were indicated by public TCR beta signatures.

TCRdb re-called the reads through MiXCR, storing one row per CDR3 protein. The table lists about 230,000 distinct CDR3 sequences, approximately 24% of them singletons. In its sample, this clonotype was seen many times. V shed 3 bases and J shed 0 bases, with 15 bases lying between them. The CDR3 contains 17 residues. Germline V lookup: CDR1 MDHEN, CDR2 SYDVKM. The TCR sequence derives from a human donor in good health (CMV status not recorded). Some clones in this sample may be carry-over from other donors' samples. The sequenced material came from CD8+ T cells from PBMCs. V gene TRBV28 combines with J gene TRBJ1-3, with a weak D call TRBD1 (5 bases). The CDR3 loop is CASSLGRGRISGNTIYF. CDR3 bases: TGTGCCAGCAGTTTGGGTAGGGGACGTATCTCTGGAAACACCATATATTTT.